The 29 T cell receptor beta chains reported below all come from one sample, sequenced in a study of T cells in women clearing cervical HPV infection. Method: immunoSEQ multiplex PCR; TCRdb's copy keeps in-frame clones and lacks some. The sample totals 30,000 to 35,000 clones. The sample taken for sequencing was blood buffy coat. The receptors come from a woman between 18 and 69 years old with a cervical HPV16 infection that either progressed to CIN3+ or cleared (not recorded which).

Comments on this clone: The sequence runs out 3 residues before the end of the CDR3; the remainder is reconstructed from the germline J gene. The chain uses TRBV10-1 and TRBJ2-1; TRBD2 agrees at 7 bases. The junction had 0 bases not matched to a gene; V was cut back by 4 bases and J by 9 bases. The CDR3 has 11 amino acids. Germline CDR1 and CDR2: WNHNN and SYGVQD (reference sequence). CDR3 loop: CASSGGGEQFF. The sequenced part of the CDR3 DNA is TGCGCCAGCAGTGGGGGGGGTGAG.

The sequenced part of the CDR3 DNA is TGCGCCAGCAGTGAGGGTACAGGGCACAATGAG. Amino acid sequence: CASSEGTGHNE. From start to end, the CDR3 is CASSEGTGHNEQFF. The rearrangement links TRBV10-1 to TRBJ2-1; TRBD1 is a possible D gene (6 bases). Read coverage stops 3 residues before the CDR3 terminus; the germline J gene supplies the remainder. Trimming left V 2 bases short and J 5 bases short, with 10 bases between. The CDR3 has 14 amino acids. Germline V CDR1 and CDR2: WNHNN, SYGVQD (reference sequence).

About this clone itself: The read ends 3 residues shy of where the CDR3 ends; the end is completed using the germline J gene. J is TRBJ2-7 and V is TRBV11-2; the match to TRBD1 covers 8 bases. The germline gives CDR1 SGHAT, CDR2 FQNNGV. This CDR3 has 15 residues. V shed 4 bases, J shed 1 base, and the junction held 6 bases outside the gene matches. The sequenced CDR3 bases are TGTGCCAGCAGCTACGACCGGGACAGGTCCTACGAG. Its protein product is CASSYDRDRSYE. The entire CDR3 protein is CASSYDRDRSYEQYF.

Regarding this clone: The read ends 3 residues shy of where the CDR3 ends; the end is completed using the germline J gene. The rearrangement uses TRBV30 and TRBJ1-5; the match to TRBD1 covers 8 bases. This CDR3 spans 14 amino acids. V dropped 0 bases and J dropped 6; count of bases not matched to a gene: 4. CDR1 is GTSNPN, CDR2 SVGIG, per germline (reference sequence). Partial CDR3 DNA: TGTGCCTGGAGTGTAGCCAGGGGGCGTCAGCCC. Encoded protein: CAWSVARGRQP. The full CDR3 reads CAWSVARGRQPQHF.

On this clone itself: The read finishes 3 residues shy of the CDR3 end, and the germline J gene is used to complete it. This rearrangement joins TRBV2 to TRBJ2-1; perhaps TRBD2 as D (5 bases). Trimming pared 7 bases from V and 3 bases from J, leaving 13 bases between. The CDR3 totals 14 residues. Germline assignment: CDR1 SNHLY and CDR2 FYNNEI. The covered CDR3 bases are TGTGCCAGCAAGGAGACTAACCACTACAATGAG. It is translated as CASKETNHYNE. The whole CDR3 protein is CASKETNHYNEQFF.

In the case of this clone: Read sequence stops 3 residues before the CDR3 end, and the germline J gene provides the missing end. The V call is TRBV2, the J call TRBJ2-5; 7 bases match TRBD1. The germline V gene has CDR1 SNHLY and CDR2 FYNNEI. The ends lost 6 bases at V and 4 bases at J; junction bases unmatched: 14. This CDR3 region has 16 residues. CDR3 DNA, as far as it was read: TGTGCCAGCAGGCGGACAGGAGGCCTAGTGGGAGAGACC. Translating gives CASRRTGGLVGET. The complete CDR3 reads CASRRTGGLVGETQYF.

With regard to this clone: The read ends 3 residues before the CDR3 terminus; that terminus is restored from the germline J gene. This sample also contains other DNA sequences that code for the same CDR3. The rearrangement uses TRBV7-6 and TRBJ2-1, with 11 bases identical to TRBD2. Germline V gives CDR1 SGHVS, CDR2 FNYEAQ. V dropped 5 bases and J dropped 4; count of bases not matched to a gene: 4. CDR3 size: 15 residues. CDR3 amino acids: CASSLLAGAYNEQFF. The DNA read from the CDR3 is TGTGCCAGCAGCCTACTAGCGGGGGCATACAATGAG.

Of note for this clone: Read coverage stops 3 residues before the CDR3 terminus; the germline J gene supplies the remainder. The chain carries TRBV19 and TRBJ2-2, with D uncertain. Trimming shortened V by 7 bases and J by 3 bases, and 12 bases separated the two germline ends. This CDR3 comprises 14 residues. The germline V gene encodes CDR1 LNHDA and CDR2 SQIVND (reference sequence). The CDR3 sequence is CASTPQGYTGELFF. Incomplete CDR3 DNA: TGTGCCAGTACCCCCCAAGGGTACACCGGGGAG.

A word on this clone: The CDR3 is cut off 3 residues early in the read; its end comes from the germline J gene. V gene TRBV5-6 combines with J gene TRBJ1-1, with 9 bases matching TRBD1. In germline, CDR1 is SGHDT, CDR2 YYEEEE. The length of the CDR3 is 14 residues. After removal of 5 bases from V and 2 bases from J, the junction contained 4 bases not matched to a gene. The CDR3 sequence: CASRRGQGNTEAFF. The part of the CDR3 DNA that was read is TGTGCCAGCAGACGGGGACAGGGCAACACTGAA.

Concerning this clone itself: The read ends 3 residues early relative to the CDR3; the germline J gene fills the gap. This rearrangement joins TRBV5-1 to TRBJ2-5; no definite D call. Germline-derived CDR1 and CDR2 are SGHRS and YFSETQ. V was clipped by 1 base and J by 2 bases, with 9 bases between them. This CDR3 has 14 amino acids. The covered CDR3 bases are TGCGCCAGCAGCTTGTTACCAGATCAAGAGACC. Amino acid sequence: CASSLLPDQET. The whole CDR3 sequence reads CASSLLPDQETQYF.

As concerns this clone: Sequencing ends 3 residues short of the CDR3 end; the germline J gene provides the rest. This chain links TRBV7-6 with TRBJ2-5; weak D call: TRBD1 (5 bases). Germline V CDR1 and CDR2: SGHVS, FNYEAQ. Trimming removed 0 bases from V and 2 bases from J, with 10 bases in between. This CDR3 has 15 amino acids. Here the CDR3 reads CASSLALGAQETQYF. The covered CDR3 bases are TGTGCCAGCAGCTTAGCTTTAGGGGCTCAAGAGACC.

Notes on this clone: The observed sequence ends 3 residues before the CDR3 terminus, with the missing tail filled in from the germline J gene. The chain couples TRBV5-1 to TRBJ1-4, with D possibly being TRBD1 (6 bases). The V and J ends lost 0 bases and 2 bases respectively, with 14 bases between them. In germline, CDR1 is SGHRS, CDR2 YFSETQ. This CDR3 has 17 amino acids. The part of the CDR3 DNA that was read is TGCGCCAGCAGCTTGGCTGGGGGCGAGGGGACTAATGAAAAA. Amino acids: CASSLAGGEGTNEK. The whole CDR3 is CASSLAGGEGTNEKLFF.

The CDR3 sequence is CASRTGGSPTDTQYF. The DNA read from the CDR3 is TGTGCCAGCAGGACAGGGGGGTCCCCCACAGATACG. V is TRBV11-2 and J is TRBJ2-3; 9 bases match TRBD1. The CDR3 goes on 3 residues after the read ends, and that part is filled in from the germline J gene. This CDR3 is 15 amino acids long. Germline trimming cut 6 bases from V and 2 bases from J; bases unmatched to any gene: 6. Germline CDR1 is SGHAT and CDR2 is FQNNGV.

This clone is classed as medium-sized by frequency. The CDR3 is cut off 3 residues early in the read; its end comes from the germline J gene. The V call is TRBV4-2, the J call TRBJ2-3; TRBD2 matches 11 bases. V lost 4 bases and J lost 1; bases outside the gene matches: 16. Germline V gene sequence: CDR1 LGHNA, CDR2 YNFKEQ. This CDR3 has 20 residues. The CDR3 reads CASSPRAGPTSGSRTDTQYF. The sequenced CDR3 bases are TGTGCCAGCAGCCCTCGAGCGGGGCCTACTAGCGGGAGCCGCACAGATACG.

The CDR3 protein is CASSFSGSAWDEQFF. CDR3 DNA, as far as it was read: TGTGCCAGCAGCTTTAGCGGGAGCGCTTGGGATGAG. The gene calls are TRBV7-2 and TRBJ2-1, with 9 bases aligning to TRBD2. The missing CDR3 end, 3 residues past where the read stops, is filled in from the germline J gene. This CDR3 is built from 15 residues. The ends lost 3 bases at V and 8 bases at J; junction bases unmatched: 8. Germline CDR1 and CDR2: SGHTA and FQGNSA.

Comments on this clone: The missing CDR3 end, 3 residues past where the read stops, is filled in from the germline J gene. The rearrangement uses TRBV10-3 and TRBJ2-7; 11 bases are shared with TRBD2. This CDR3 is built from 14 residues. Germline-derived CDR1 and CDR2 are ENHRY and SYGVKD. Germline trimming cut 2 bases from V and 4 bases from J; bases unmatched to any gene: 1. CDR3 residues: CAISETSGSYEQYF. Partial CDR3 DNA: TGTGCCATCAGTGAGACTAGCGGGAGTTACGAG.

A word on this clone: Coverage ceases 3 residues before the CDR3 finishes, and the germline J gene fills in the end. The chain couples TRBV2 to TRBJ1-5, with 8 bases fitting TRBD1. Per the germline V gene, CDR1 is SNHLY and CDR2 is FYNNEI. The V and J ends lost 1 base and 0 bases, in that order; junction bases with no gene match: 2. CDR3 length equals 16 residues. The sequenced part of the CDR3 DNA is TGTGCCAGCAGTGAAGGGACAGGGCATAGCAATCAGCCC. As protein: CASSEGTGHSNQP. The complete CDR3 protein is CASSEGTGHSNQPQHF.

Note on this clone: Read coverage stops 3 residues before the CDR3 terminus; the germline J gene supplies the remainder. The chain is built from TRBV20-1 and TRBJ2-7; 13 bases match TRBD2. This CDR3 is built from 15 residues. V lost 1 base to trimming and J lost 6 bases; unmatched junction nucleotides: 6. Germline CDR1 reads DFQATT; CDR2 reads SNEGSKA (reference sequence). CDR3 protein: CSARAPGLAGTEQYF. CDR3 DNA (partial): TGCAGTGCTAGAGCGCCGGGACTAGCGGGAACCGAG.

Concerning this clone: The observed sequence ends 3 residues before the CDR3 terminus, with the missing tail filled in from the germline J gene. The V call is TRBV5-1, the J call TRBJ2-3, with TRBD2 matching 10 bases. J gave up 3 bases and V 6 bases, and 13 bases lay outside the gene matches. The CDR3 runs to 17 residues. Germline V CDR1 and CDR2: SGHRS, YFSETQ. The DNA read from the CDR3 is TGCGCCAGCACCCTGCCCTCTAGCGGGAGTTGGACAGATACG. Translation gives CASTLPSSGSWTDT. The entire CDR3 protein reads CASTLPSSGSWTDTQYF.

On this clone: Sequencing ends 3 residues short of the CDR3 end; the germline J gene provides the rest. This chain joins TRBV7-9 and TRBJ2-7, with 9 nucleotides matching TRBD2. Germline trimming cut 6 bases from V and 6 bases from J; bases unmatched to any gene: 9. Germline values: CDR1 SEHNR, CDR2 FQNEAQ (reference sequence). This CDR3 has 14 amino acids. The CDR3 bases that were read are TGTGCCAGCAGTCTGATGGGTAGCGGGGGCGAG. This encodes CASSLMGSGGE. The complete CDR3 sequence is CASSLMGSGGEQYF. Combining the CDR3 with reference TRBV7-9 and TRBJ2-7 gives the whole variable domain DTGVSQNPRHKITKRGQNVTFRCDPISEHNRLYWYRQTLGQGPEFLTYFQNEAQLEKSRLLSDRFSAERPKGSFSTLEIQRTEQGDSAMYLCASSLMGSGGEQYFGPGTRLTVT.

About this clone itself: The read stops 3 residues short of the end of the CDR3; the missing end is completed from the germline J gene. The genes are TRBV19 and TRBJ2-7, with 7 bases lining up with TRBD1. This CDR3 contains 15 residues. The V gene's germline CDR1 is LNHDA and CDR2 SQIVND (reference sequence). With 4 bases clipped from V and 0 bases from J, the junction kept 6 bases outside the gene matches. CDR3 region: CASSKLRDSSYEQYF. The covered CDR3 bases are TGTGCCAGTAGTAAACTCCGGGACAGCTCCTACGAG.

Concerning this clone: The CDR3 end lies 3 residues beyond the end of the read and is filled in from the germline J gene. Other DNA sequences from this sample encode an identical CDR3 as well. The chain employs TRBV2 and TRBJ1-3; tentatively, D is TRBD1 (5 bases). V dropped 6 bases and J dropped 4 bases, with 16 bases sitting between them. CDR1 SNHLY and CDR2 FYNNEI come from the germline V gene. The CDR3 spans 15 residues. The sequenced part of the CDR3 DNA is TGTGCCAGCAGCGCGGTCAGGGCAGTCGGAAACACC. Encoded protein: CASSAVRAVGNT. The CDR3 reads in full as CASSAVRAVGNTIYF.

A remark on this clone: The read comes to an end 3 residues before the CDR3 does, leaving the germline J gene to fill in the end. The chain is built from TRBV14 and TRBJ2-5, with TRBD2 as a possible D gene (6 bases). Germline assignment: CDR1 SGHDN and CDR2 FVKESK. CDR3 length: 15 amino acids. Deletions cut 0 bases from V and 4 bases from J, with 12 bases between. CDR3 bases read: TGTGCCAGCAGCCAAGATCGGGTCGGGGGAGAGACC. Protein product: CASSQDRVGGET. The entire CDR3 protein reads CASSQDRVGGETQYF.

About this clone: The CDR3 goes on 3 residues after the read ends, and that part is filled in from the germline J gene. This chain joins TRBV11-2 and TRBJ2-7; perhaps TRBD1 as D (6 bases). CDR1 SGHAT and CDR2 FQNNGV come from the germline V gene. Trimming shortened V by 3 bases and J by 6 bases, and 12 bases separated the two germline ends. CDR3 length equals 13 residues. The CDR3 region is CASSFYRDGEQYF. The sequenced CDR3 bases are TGTGCCAGCAGCTTCTACAGGGACGGCGAG.

The CDR3 loop reads CASSQGQTNSPLHF. Incomplete CDR3 DNA: TGCGCCAGCAGCCAGGGACAGACTAATTCACCC. The chain is built from TRBV5-1 and TRBJ1-6; 7 bases are a match to TRBD1. The CDR3 is cut off 3 residues early in the read; its end comes from the germline J gene. Germline V gene data show CDR1 as SGHRS and CDR2 as YFSETQ. CDR3 length equals 14 residues. With 4 bases clipped from V and 6 bases from J, the junction kept 4 bases outside the gene matches.

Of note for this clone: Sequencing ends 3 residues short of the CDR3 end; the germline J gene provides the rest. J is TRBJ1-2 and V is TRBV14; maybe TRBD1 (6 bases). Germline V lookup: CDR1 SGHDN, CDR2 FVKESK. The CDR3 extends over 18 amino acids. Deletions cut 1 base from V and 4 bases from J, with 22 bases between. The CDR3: CASSQATEIQGWGYGYTF. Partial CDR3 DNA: TGTGCCAGCAGCCAAGCCACCGAGATACAGGGTTGGGGCTATGGC.

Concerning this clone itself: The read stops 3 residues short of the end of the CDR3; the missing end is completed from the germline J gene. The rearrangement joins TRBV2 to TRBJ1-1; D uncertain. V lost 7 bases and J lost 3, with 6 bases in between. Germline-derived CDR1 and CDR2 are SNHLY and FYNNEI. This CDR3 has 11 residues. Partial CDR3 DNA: TGTGCCAGCACGATAGACACTGAA. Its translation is CASTIDTE. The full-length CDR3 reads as CASTIDTEAFF.

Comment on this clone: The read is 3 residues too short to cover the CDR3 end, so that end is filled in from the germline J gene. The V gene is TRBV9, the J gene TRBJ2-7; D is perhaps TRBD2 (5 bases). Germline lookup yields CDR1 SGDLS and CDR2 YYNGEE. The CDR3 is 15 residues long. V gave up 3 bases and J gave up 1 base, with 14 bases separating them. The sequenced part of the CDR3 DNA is TGTGCCAGCAGCGACGGGGTTTCAGAGTCCTACGAG. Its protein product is CASSDGVSESYE. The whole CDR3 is CASSDGVSESYEQYF.

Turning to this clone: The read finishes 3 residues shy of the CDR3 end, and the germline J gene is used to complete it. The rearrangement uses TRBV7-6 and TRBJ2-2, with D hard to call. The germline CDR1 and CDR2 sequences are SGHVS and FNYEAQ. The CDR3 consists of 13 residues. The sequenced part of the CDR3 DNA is TGTGCCAGCAGCCCCACCAGTAATTCGCCG. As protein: CASSPTSNSP. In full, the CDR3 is CASSPTSNSPLFF.